This T cell receptor beta chain was sequenced in a study of blood T cell repertoires in COVID-19. The V end was cut by 4 bases, the J end by 0 bases, with 13 bases between. The CDR3 is 15 residues long. Germline loops: CDR1 SGHRS, CDR2 YFSETQ. Participant ages covered about 18 to 89 years across 20 to 30 US areas. Participant-given clinical history determined each cohort assignment. As processed by the authors: Estimates of nucleated cell counts were drawn from the amplification of reference gene primers. Assay: immunoSEQ multiplex PCR; the TCRdb copy retains only in-frame clones and omits some. That table is the source of V, J and clone size, and D and trimming were worked out from the DNA. The sample includes about 150,000 clones, around 90% of them seen just once.

The source is a woman between 40 and 55 years old who had been exposed to COVID-19. Sequencing was done on a sample of PBMCs or T cells enriched from blood (not recorded which). V gene TRBV5-1 combines with J gene TRBJ1-1; D uncertain. CDR3 residues: CASSLRGELNTEAFF. The CDR3 DNA follows: TGCGCCAGCAGCCTCCGGGGAGAGCTGAACACTGAAGCTTTCTTT.